These 28 T cell receptor beta chains originate from one sample sequenced in a study of blood T cell repertoires in COVID-19. Sequencing was performed with immunoSEQ multiplex PCR; in TCRdb, only in-frame clones are kept and a portion is missing. The data contain more than 150,000 clones, 70% to 90% of them singletons. The sequencing input was peripheral blood. The receptors were sampled from a man between 18 and 29 years old with acute or convalescent COVID-19.

The chain joins TRBV6-5 to TRBJ2-3; 10 bases agree with TRBD2. Germline CDR1 and CDR2: MNHEY and SVGAGI. The CDR3 runs to 14 residues. Germline trimming cut 6 bases from V and 1 base from J; bases unmatched to any gene: 1. The CDR3 nucleotides are TGTGCCAGCAGCGGACTAGCGGGCACAGATACGCAGTATTTT. Amino acid sequence: CASSGLAGTDTQYF.

V gene TRBV23-1 combines with J gene TRBJ2-2; D not resolved. TRBV23-1 is an open reading frame whose function is uncertain. This CDR3 comprises 15 residues. V gave up 4 bases and J gave up 6 bases, with 15 bases separating them. The CDR3 spells CASSPRSTPPGELFF. Written as DNA, the CDR3 is TGCGCCAGCAGTCCCCGCTCAACACCTCCCGGGGAGCTGTTTTTT.

Only one count was recorded for this clone. The chain recombines TRBV5-5 with TRBJ2-3; TRBD1 matches at 7 bases. The ends lost 5 bases at V and 3 bases at J; junction bases unmatched: 3. This CDR3 has 13 residues. CDR1 and CDR2 (germline): SGHKS, YYEKEE (reference sequence). The CDR3 loop reads CASSRDSTDTQYF. The CDR3, as DNA: TGTGCCAGCAGTAGGGACAGTACAGATACGCAGTATTTT.

The chain joins TRBV7-8 to TRBJ1-2; no reliable D call. This CDR3 is built from 13 residues. CDR1 is SGHVS and CDR2 is FQNEAQ in the germline V gene. V was trimmed by 6 bases and J by 4 bases, leaving 12 bases between them. CDR3 sequence (DNA): TGTGCCAGCAGTCTTGCCGAGCTCTATGGCTACACCTTC. Its protein product is CASSLAELYGYTF.

The CDR3 DNA is TGCGCCAGCAGCTTGGTCGGGACTAGCGGGGTTAGGGAGACCCAGTACTTC. Its protein is CASSLVGTSGVRETQYF. The chain is built from TRBV5-1 and TRBJ2-5, with 13 bases lining up with TRBD2. V lost 0 bases to trimming and J lost 5 bases; unmatched junction nucleotides: 7. The CDR3 extends over 17 amino acids. In germline, CDR1 is SGHRS, CDR2 YFSETQ.

The V and J genes are TRBV19 and TRBJ2-1, with D perhaps matching TRBD1 (5 bases). In germline, CDR1 is LNHDA, CDR2 SQIVND (reference sequence). Trimming removed 7 bases from V and 8 bases from J, with 9 bases in between. CDR3 length equals 11 residues. Here the CDR3 DNA reads TGTGCCAGTACGTGGGGCGATGAGCAGTTCTTC. Translation gives CASTWGDEQFF.

V and J are TRBV6-1 and TRBJ2-1, with 10 bases aligning to TRBD2. CDR3 length equals 15 residues. CDR1 MNHNS and CDR2 SASEGT come from the germline V gene. V lost 1 base, J lost 5 bases, and 2 bases stayed unmatched. For the CDR3, the DNA is TGTGCCAGCAGTGAAGGTAGCGGGGGGCACAATGAGCAGTTCTTC. Protein sequence: CASSEGSGGHNEQFF.

In the case of this clone: The same CDR3 can be traced to other DNA sequences in this sample. This rearrangement joins TRBV15 to TRBJ1-4, with D possibly being TRBD1 (5 bases). CDR3 length: 18 residues. Germline V CDR1 and CDR2: LNHNV, YYDKDF (reference sequence). Trimming took off 0 bases at V and 5 bases at J, with 19 bases between the two ends. CDR3 residues: CATSRDMPRGVANEKLFF. The CDR3 bases are TGTGCCACCAGCAGAGATATGCCTCGGGGGGTGGCCAATGAAAAACTGTTTTTT.

This chain connects TRBV21-1 to TRBJ2-2; the table's D call of TRBD2 was not tested on the DNA. TRBV21-1 is deemed a pseudogene. The CDR3 is 18 residues long. As DNA, the CDR3 is TGTGCCAGCAGCAAAAAATCCCTCGGGGAACCGAACACCGGGGAGCTGTTTTTT. Its translation: CASSKKSLGEPNTGELFF.

The rearrangement joins TRBV6-4 to TRBJ2-3; 9 positions match TRBD1. This CDR3 is 15 amino acids long. V was pared by 3 bases and J by 3 bases, with 4 bases of the junction left unmatched. Germline lookup yields CDR1 MRHNA and CDR2 SNTAGT. The CDR3 nucleotides are TGTGCCAGCAGTGAAACAGGGGGCGGAACAGATACGCAGTATTTT. Its protein product is CASSETGGGTDTQYF.

The J gene is TRBJ2-3, the V gene TRBV6-5; D call uncertain. V lost 2 bases and J lost 1, with 10 bases in between. The CDR3 covers 15 residues. Germline V gene data show CDR1 as MNHEY and CDR2 as SVGAGI. The CDR3 nucleotides are TGTGCCAGCAGTTACGACATTCTACGCACAGATACGCAGTATTTT. This encodes CASSYDILRTDTQYF.

The genes are TRBV5-1 and TRBJ1-2; D may be TRBD1 (6 bases). CDR1 SGHRS and CDR2 YFSETQ come from the germline V gene. Trimming cost V 1 base and J 3 bases, with 13 bases left between them. The CDR3 loop spans 15 amino acids. CDR3 amino acids: CASSLLADSDYGYTF. The CDR3 DNA reads TGCGCCAGCAGCTTGTTGGCGGACAGTGACTATGGCTACACCTTC.

The J gene is TRBJ2-7, the V gene TRBV6-5; 7 bases agree with TRBD1. J was trimmed by 4 bases and V by 6 bases; bases with no gene match: 6. Germline V gene sequence: CDR1 MNHEY, CDR2 SVGAGI. The CDR3 has 13 residues. CDR3 nucleotides: TGTGCCAGCAGAACAGGGACAGCTTACGAGCAGTACGTC. Protein sequence: CASRTGTAYEQYV.

This chain joins TRBV5-1 and TRBJ1-2; the D gene is possibly TRBD1 (5 bases). The CDR3 length is 13 residues. Germline V gene sequence: CDR1 SGHRS, CDR2 YFSETQ. V was clipped by 0 bases and J by 4 bases, with 7 bases between them. The chain's CDR3 is CASSLGDSYGYTF. The CDR3 DNA follows: TGCGCCAGCAGCTTGGGAGACAGCTATGGCTACACCTTC.

This clone has a single count. This chain joins TRBV24-1 and TRBJ2-3; TRBD1 aligns across 7 bases. This CDR3 spans 17 amino acids. Germline V lookup: CDR1 KGHDR, CDR2 SFDVKD. V lost 3 bases to trimming and J lost 2 bases; unmatched junction nucleotides: 10. The CDR3 DNA follows: TGTGCCACCAGTGATCCAATGACAGGGATTTACACAGATACGCAGTATTTT. Its translation: CATSDPMTGIYTDTQYF.

V is TRBV14 and J is TRBJ1-2, with D possibly matching TRBD1 (6 bases). Deletions cut 3 bases from V and 4 bases from J, with 12 bases between. The CDR3 runs 14 residues. The germline V gene has CDR1 SGHDN and CDR2 FVKESK. CDR3 in amino acids: CASSQLTGAYGYTF. The CDR3 DNA reads as TGTGCCAGCAGCCAGTTGACAGGAGCCTATGGCTACACCTTC.

V gene TRBV5-4 combines with J gene TRBJ2-6; 10 bases agree with TRBD2. Germline CDR1 is SGHNT and CDR2 is YYREEE (reference sequence). The CDR3 has 17 amino acids. V shed 4 bases, J shed 0 bases, and the junction held 4 bases outside the gene matches. CDR3 in amino acids: CASSPSGGASGANVLTF. The CDR3 nucleotides are TGTGCCAGCAGCCCCAGCGGGGGGGCCTCTGGGGCCAACGTCCTGACTTTC.

The chain has TRBV5-1 and TRBJ1-1; D ambiguous. Trimming stripped 1 base from V and 3 bases from J, with 13 bases between. Germline V lookup: CDR1 SGHRS, CDR2 YFSETQ. The CDR3 length is 15 residues. CDR3 amino acids: CASSLRSGRDTEAFF. The CDR3 nucleotides read TGCGCCAGCAGCTTGCGATCCGGTCGTGACACTGAAGCTTTCTTT.

The chain recombines TRBV4-2 with TRBJ1-1; D gene unclear. V was clipped by 0 bases and J by 1 base, with 6 bases between them. The germline CDR1 and CDR2 sequences are LGHNA and YNFKEQ. CDR3 length: 14 amino acids. In nucleotides, the CDR3 is TGTGCCAGCAGCCAAGATCGGGGGAACACTGAAGCTTTCTTT. Encoded protein: CASSQDRGNTEAFF.

This chain joins TRBV12-3 or TRBV12-4 and TRBJ1-1; D possibly corresponds to TRBD1 (5 bases). V lost 7 bases and J lost 2, with 11 bases in between. The CDR3 contains 13 residues. The CDR3 loop reads CASTWTLNTEAFF. In DNA, the CDR3 is TGTGCCAGCACCTGGACACTTAACACTGAAGCTTTCTTT.

The gene calls are TRBV4-1 and TRBJ2-2, with 10 bases lining up with TRBD2. Trimming cost V 2 bases and J 6 bases; bases outside gene matches: 3. Germline V gene sequence: CDR1 MGHRA, CDR2 YSYEKL. The CDR3 has 15 residues. The CDR3 DNA is TGCGCCAGCAGCCAACCTAGCGGGGGATCCGGGGAGCTGTTTTTT. Its protein is CASSQPSGGSGELFF.

J is TRBJ1-2 and V is TRBV5-1; 7 bases align to TRBD1. The CDR3 sequence is 15 residues long. J gave up 10 bases and V 4 bases, and 16 bases lay outside the gene matches. Germline-derived CDR1 and CDR2 are SGHRS and YFSETQ. The CDR3 loop reads CASSLPGGPPRAYTF. The CDR3 region has the DNA TGCGCCAGCAGCCTGCCAGGGGGGCCTCCGAGGGCCTACACCTTC. Combining the CDR3 with reference TRBV5-1 and TRBJ1-2 gives the whole variable domain KAGVTQTPRYLIKTRGQQVTLSCSPISGHRSVSWYQQTPGQGLQFLFEYFSETQRNKGNFPGRFSGRQFSNSRSEMNVSTLELGDSALYLCASSLPGGPPRAYTFGSGTRLTVV.

V is TRBV5-6 and J is TRBJ2-1; D may be TRBD2 (5 bases). The CDR3 has 12 amino acids. V gave up 4 bases and J gave up 6 bases, with 8 bases separating them. Germline CDR1 reads SGHDT; CDR2 reads YYEEEE. CDR3 DNA: TGTGCCAGCAGCGCGGGTGGCAATGAGCAGTTCTTC. Its translation is CASSAGGNEQFF. The whole variable domain, remainder taken from reference TRBV5-6 and TRBJ2-1, is DAGVTQSPTHLIKTRGQQVTLRCSPKSGHDTVSWYQQALGQGPQFIFQYYEEEERQRGNFPDRFSGHQFPNYSSELNVNALLLGDSALYLCASSAGGNEQFFGPGTRLTVL.

The rearrangement joins TRBV11-2 to TRBJ1-2; TRBD1 might be the D (6 bases). The CDR3 is 12 amino acids. V was clipped by 5 bases and J by 4 bases, with 8 bases between them. Germline V gene lookup returns CDR1 SGHAT and CDR2 FQNNGV. The CDR3 spells CASSPQGYGYTF. The CDR3 coding sequence is TGTGCCAGCAGCCCACAGGGCTATGGCTACACCTTC.

The CDR3 bases are TGTGCCAGCAGCCCGGACACAAATCAGCCCCAGCATTTT. Amino acids: CASSPDTNQPQHF. The V and J genes are TRBV5-5 and TRBJ1-5; the D gene is possibly TRBD1 (5 bases). Trimming took off 4 bases at V and 4 bases at J, with 9 bases between the two ends. Germline V gene lookup returns CDR1 SGHKS and CDR2 YYEKEE (reference sequence). This CDR3 has 13 residues.

The rearrangement uses TRBV2 and TRBJ2-5, with 9 nucleotides matching TRBD2. CDR3 length equals 14 residues. CDR1 is SNHLY, CDR2 FYNNEI, per germline. Losses at the gene ends were 7 bases for V and 4 bases for J; bases not matched to a gene: 7. The CDR3 sequence is CASTATSGAETQYF. Here the CDR3 DNA reads TGTGCCAGCACGGCGACTAGCGGAGCAGAGACCCAGTACTTC.

The chain uses TRBV24-1 and TRBJ2-1, with unresolved D. The V gene's germline CDR1 is KGHDR and CDR2 SFDVKD. The V end was cut by 4 bases, the J end by 1 base, with 4 bases between. The CDR3 totals 13 residues. This CDR3 reads CATSDPSYNEQFF. The CDR3 DNA reads TGTGCCACCAGTGACCCGTCCTACAATGAGCAGTTCTTC.

This chain links TRBV5-4 with TRBJ1-1; D perhaps matches TRBD1 (6 bases). Trimming left V 4 bases short and J 3 bases short, with 13 bases between. Looked up from germline, CDR1 is SGHNT and CDR2 is YYREEE (reference sequence). This CDR3 spans 14 amino acids. The CDR3 DNA follows: TGTGCCAGCAGCCCGGGGGGGCGGTACACTGAAGCTTTCTTT. It specifies CASSPGGRYTEAFF.